Below, 17 T cell receptor beta chains from the same sample are listed, as sequenced in a study of OX40 agonist ivuxolimab in advanced cancers. Libraries were made using the immunoSEQ multiplex PCR assay. TCRdb provides this immuneACCESS table in a form limited to in-frame rearrangements. Some clones are lacking; in checked studies, under half of them reflect an unresolved V gene, and why the rest are absent is not known. For this sample the table gives about 82,000 clones, of which just under 95% were detected only once. The top ten clones comprise over 0.6% of the sample. The sequenced sample was CD4+ or CD8+ T cells sorted from blood, obtained in a trial of the OX40 agonist ivuxolimab. These TCRs come from an adult with an advanced solid tumor such as melanoma, head and neck, liver or kidney cancer.

The genes are TRBV20-1 and TRBJ2-5; D might be TRBD1 (5 bases). This CDR3 has 10 amino acids. The germline V gene encodes CDR1 DFQATT and CDR2 SNEGSKA (reference sequence). The ends were cut back, 5 bases at V and 7 bases at J, with 8 bases in the middle. This CDR3 is CSAVTGTQYF. The CDR3 region has the DNA TGCAGTGCTGTTACAGGGACCCAGTACTTC.

This clone was recorded once. The V and J genes are TRBV5-4 and TRBJ1-3; 8 nucleotides match TRBD1. This CDR3 spans 14 amino acids. Losses at the gene ends were 4 bases for V and 5 bases for J; bases not matched to a gene: 5. CDR1 SGHNT and CDR2 YYREEE come from the germline V gene (reference sequence). The CDR3 loop is CASSDGQGRNTIYF. The CDR3 nucleotides read TGTGCCAGCAGCGACGGACAGGGTAGAAACACCATATATTTT.

This chain connects TRBV5-1 to TRBJ1-1; 9 positions agree with TRBD1. Germline trimming cut 4 bases from V and 1 base from J; bases unmatched to any gene: 8. This CDR3 region has 16 residues. Germline loops: CDR1 SGHRS, CDR2 YFSETQ. The CDR3 nucleotides read TGCGCCAGCAGCGGAACCGGGACAGGGTCGAACACTGAAGCTTTCTTT. Its translation is CASSGTGTGSNTEAFF.

The CDR3 here is CASSIDHMGRTDNYGYTF. CDR3 sequence (DNA): TGTGCCAGTAGTATAGATCACATGGGCCGGACAGATAACTATGGCTACACCTTC. The chain uses TRBV19 and TRBJ1-2, with D possibly matching TRBD1 (6 bases). From germline, CDR1 is LNHDA and CDR2 SQIVND (reference sequence). The CDR3 is 18 residues long. The V end lost 0 bases, the J end lost 1 base, and 18 bases lay between the germline ends.

The V call is TRBV10-3, the J call TRBJ2-1; D not certain. V lost 8 bases to trimming and J lost 5 bases, with 7 bases between them. Germline loops: CDR1 ENHRY, CDR2 SYGVKD. The CDR3 has 11 residues. The chain's CDR3 is CAIHRDNEQFF. The CDR3 DNA follows: TGTGCCATCCACAGAGACAATGAGCAGTTCTTC.

V gene TRBV25-1 combines with J gene TRBJ2-2; D possibly corresponds to TRBD1 (6 bases). V was shortened by 3 bases and J by 5 bases, with 10 bases between the two germline ends. The CDR3 is made up of 14 amino acids. Germline values: CDR1 MGHDK, CDR2 SYGVNS. The CDR3 region is CASSEGANTGELFF. The CDR3 DNA follows: TGTGCCAGCAGTGAGGGGGCTAATACCGGGGAGCTGTTTTTT.

The chain employs TRBV27 and TRBJ1-4; TRBD1 agrees at 7 bases. This CDR3 has 15 amino acids. V shed 5 bases and J 5 bases; nucleotides not matched to a gene: 8. CDR1 and CDR2 (germline): MNHEY, SMNVEV (reference sequence). This CDR3 is CASSPRQGRNEKLFF. The CDR3, as DNA: TGTGCCAGCAGTCCCAGACAGGGTAGGAATGAAAAACTGTTTTTT.

The chain employs TRBV5-6 and TRBJ2-1; TRBD2 might be the D (6 bases). V gave up 0 bases and J gave up 5 bases, with 15 bases separating them. Germline-derived CDR1 and CDR2 are SGHDT and YYEEEE. This CDR3 spans 16 amino acids. As DNA, the CDR3 is TGTGCCAGCAGCTTGGGCTTTATGCGGGATCACAATGAGCAGTTCTTC. It codes for CASSLGFMRDHNEQFF.

The chain recombines TRBV20-1 with TRBJ2-1; D gene ambiguous. Germline CDR1 is DFQATT and CDR2 is SNEGSKA (reference sequence). Trimming stripped 6 bases from V and 6 bases from J, with 9 bases between. This CDR3 contains 11 residues. The CDR3 DNA is TGCAGTGCGCGGATGGTCAATGAGCAGTTCTTC. It specifies CSARMVNEQFF.

A single count supports this clone. The junction departs from germline at one end; a sequencing error may be responsible. This chain connects TRBV5-1 to TRBJ2-2, with TRBD2 as a possible D gene (5 bases). This CDR3 is 16 amino acids long. Germline V gene sequence: CDR1 SGHRS, CDR2 YFSETQ. The CDR3 sequence is CASSLAGRENTGELFF. As DNA, the CDR3 is TGTGCCAGCAGCTTGGCTGGTAGGGAGAACACCGGGGAGCTGTTTTTC.

V and J are TRBV5-1 and TRBJ2-5, with a tentative D call TRBD2 (6 bases). Trimming left V 5 bases short and J 5 bases short, with 19 bases between. From germline, CDR1 is SGHRS and CDR2 YFSETQ. The CDR3 is 15 residues long. CDR3 region: CASSQAGSRGETQYF. DNA of the CDR3: TGCGCCAGCAGTCAGGCGGGGAGCCGCGGGGAGACCCAGTACTTC.

This clone qualifies as medium-sized. The chain links TRBV10-3 to TRBJ2-7; D is perhaps TRBD1 (6 bases). Trimming removed 8 bases at V and 5 bases at J, with 19 bases between. CDR3 length equals 14 residues. Germline V gives CDR1 ENHRY, CDR2 SYGVKD. CDR3 in amino acids: CAIAWQGQENEQYF. CDR3 DNA: TGTGCCATCGCCTGGCAGGGGCAGGAAAACGAGCAGTACTTC.

This clone was picked up one time. The V and J genes are TRBV5-8 and TRBJ2-4; D is uncertain. V lost 5 bases and J 5 bases, leaving 17 bases between the germline ends. The CDR3 runs to 15 residues. The V gene's germline CDR1 is SGHTS and CDR2 YDEGEE. The CDR3 sequence: CASSGDPGRENIQYF. The CDR3 coding sequence is TGTGCCAGCAGTGGAGACCCTGGCCGCGAAAACATTCAGTACTTC.

The chain couples TRBV7-9 to TRBJ2-7; D not resolved. V was clipped by 2 bases and J by 1 base, with 9 bases between them. Germline assignment: CDR1 SEHNR and CDR2 FQNEAQ (reference sequence). The CDR3 consists of 14 residues. The CDR3 DNA reads as TGTGCCAGCAGCTTACCCAGGTATTCCTACGAGCAGTACTTC. Protein product: CASSLPRYSYEQYF.

The V gene is TRBV19, the J gene TRBJ1-4; D call uncertain. Deletions cut 6 bases from V and 6 bases from J, with 5 bases between. Germline-derived CDR1 and CDR2 are LNHDA and SQIVND (reference sequence). The CDR3 length is 11 residues. CDR3 sequence (DNA): TGTGCCAGTAGACAAGATGAAAAACTGTTTTTT. Translated: CASRQDEKLFF.

The genes are TRBV5-1 and TRBJ2-3, with 8 positions matching TRBD2. This CDR3 comprises 16 residues. Trimming at V came to 7 bases and at J to 2 bases, leaving 12 bases not matched to a gene. Germline V gene data show CDR1 as SGHRS and CDR2 as YFSETQ. The CDR3 DNA sequence: TGCGCCAGCCGGGGCGTAGTAGCGGGGATCACAGATACGCAGTATTTT. This encodes CASRGVVAGITDTQYF.

The chain is built from TRBV7-9 and TRBJ2-3; 8 bases align to TRBD2. J lost 9 bases, V lost 5 bases, and 4 bases had no gene match. Germline values: CDR1 SEHNR, CDR2 FQNEAQ (reference sequence). The CDR3 runs to 12 residues. The CDR3 is CASSPPGGTQYF. The CDR3 DNA sequence: TGTGCCAGCAGCCCGCCGGGGGGGACGCAGTATTTT.